The source of this T cell receptor (beta chain) is a study of graft-versus-host responses after intestinal transplantation. The table came from immunoSEQ multiplex PCR; TCRdb's copy has only in-frame clones and leaves some out. The table has 80,000 or so clones, about 92% seen once. CDR3 size: 13 residues. Trimming took off 6 bases at V and 2 bases at J, with 10 bases between the two ends. Germline-derived CDR1 and CDR2 are WNHNN and SYGVQD (reference sequence). Sequencing used PBMCs, obtained 98 days after intestinal transplantation. This sequence was found in a human patient who received an intestinal transplant, so some T cells may come from the graft donor. The gene calls are TRBV10-1 and TRBJ1-1; D gene uncertain. In DNA form, the CDR3 reads TGCGCCAGCAGGGGATCCGGCAACACTGAAGCTTTCTTT. This gives the protein CASRGSGNTEAFF.